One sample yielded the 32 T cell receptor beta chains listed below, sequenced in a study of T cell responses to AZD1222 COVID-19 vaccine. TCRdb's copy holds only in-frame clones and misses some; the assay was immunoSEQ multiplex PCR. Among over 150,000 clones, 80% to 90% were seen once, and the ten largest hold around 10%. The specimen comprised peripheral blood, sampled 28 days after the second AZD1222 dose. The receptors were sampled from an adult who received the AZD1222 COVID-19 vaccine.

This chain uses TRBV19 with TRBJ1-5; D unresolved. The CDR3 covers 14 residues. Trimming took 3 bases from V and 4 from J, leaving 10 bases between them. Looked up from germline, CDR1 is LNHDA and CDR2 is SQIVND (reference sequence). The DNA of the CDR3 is TGTGCCAGTAGTATGTCCGCCGAAAATCAGCCCCAGCATTTT. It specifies CASSMSAENQPQHF.

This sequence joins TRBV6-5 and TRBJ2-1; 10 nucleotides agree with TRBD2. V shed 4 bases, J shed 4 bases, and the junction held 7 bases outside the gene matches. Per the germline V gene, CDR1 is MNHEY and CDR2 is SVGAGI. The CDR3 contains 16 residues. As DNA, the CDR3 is TGTGCCAGCAGTTCTTGGAGCGGGGGGGCGTACAATGAGCAGTTCTTC. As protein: CASSSWSGGAYNEQFF.

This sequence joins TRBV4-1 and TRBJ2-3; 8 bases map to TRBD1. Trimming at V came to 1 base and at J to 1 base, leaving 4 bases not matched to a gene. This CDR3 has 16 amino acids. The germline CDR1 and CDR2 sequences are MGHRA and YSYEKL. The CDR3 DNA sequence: TGCGCCAGCAGCCAAGGGTCGGGACAGGGCACAGATACGCAGTATTTT. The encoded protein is CASSQGSGQGTDTQYF.

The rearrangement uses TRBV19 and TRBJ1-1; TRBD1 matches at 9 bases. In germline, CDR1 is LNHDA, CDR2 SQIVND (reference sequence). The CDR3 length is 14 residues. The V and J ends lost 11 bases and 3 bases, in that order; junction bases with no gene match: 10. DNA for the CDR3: TGTGCCTCCCTTGGGGACAGGGCTTACACTGAAGCTTTCTTT. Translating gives CASLGDRAYTEAFF.

DNA for the CDR3: TGTGCCAGCAGCTTGGCAGGGAATGTTGAAAAACTGTTTTTT. It yields the protein CASSLAGNVEKLFF. The chain couples TRBV5-4 to TRBJ1-4; tentatively, D is TRBD1 (5 bases). The CDR3 length is 14 residues. CDR1 SGHNT and CDR2 YYREEE come from the germline V gene (reference sequence). With 0 bases removed from V and 7 bases from J, the gap between germline ends came to 10 bases.

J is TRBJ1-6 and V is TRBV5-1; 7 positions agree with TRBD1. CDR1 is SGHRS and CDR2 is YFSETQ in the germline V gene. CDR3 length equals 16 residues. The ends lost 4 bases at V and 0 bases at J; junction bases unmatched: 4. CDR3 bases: TGCGCCAGCAGCATACAGGGGAGCTCCTATAATTCACCCCTCCACTTT. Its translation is CASSIQGSSYNSPLHF.

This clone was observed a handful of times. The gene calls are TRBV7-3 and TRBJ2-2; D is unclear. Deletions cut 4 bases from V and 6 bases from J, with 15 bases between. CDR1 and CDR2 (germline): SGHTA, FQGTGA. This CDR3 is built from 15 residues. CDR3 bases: TGTGCCAGCAGCTATGGAAGGAGTACGGCCGGGGAGCTGTTTTTT. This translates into CASSYGRSTAGELFF.

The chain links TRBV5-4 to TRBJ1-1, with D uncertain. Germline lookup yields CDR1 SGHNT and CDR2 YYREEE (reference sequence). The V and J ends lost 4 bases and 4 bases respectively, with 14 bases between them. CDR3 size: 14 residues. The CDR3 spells CASSTAQRTTEAFF. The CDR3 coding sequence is TGTGCCAGCAGCACGGCACAGAGAACCACTGAAGCTTTCTTT.

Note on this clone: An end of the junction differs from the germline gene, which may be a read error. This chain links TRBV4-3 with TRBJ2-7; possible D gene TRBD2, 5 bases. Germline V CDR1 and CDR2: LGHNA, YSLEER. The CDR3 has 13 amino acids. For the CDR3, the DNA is TGCGCCAGCAGCCAAGATTTTGTAGGGCAGCGGTTCTTC. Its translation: CASSQDFVGQRFF.

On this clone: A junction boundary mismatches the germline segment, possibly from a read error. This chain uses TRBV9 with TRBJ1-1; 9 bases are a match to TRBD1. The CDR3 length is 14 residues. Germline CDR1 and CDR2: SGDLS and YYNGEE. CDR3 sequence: CASSVALQGAEAFF. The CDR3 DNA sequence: TGTGCCAGCAGCGTAGCGTTACAGGGGGCTGAGGCTTTCTTT.

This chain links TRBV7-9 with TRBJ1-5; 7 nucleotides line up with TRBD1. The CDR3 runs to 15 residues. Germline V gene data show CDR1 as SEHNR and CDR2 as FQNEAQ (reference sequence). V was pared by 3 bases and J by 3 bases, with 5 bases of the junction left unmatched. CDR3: CASSLTGTYNQPQHF. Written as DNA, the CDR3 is TGTGCCAGCAGCTTGACAGGGACATACAATCAGCCCCAGCATTTT. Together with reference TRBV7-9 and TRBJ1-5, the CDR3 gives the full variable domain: DTGVSQNPRHKITKRGQNVTFRCDPISEHNRLYWYRQTLGQGPEFLTYFQNEAQLEKSRLLSDRFSAERPKGSFSTLEIQRTEQGDSAMYLCASSLTGTYNQPQHFGDGTRLSIL.

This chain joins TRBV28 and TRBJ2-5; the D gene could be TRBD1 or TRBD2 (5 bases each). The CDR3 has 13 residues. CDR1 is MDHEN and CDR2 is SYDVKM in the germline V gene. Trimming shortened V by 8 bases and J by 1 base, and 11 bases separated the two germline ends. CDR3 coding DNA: TGTGCCAGCCTACCTGGGGGCCAAGAGACCCAGTACTTC. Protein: CASLPGGQETQYF.

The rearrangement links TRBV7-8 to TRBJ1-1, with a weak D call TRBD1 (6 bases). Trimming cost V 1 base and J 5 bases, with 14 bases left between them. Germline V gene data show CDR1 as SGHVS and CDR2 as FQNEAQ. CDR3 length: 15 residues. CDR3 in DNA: TGTGCCAGCAGCTTAGGTACAGGGATGATGACTGAAGCTTTCTTT. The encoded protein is CASSLGTGMMTEAFF.

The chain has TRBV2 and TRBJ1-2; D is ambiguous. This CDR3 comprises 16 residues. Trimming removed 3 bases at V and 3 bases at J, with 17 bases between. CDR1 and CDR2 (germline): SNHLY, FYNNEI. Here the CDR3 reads CASSEQVMGSDYGYTF. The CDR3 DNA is TGTGCCAGCAGTGAGCAGGTTATGGGTAGTGACTATGGCTACACCTTC.

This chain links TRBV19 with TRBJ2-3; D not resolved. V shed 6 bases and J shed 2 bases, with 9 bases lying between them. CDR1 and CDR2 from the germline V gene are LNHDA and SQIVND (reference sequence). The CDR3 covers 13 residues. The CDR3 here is CASSLRTTDTQYF. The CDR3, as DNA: TGTGCCAGTAGCCTCAGGACCACAGATACGCAGTATTTT. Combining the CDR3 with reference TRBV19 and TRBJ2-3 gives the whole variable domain DGGITQSPKYLFRKEGQNVTLSCEQNLNHDAMYWYRQDPGQGLRLIYYSQIVNDFQKGDIAEGYSVSREKKESFPLTVTSAQKNPTAFYLCASSLRTTDTQYFGPGTRLTVL.

The CDR3 here is CASSESWIQETQYF. DNA of the CDR3: TGTGCCAGCAGCGAAAGTTGGATCCAAGAGACCCAGTACTTC. J is TRBJ2-5 and V is TRBV11-1; D gene ambiguous. CDR1 and CDR2 (germline): SGHAT, FQDESV (reference sequence). Trimming took off 5 bases at V and 1 base at J, with 11 bases between the two ends. This CDR3 comprises 14 residues.

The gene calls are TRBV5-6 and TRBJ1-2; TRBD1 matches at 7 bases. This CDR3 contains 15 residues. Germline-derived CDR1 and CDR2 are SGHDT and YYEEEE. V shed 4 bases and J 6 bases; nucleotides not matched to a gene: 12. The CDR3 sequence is CASSQPRQGGDGYTF. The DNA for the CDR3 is TGTGCCAGCAGCCAGCCAAGACAGGGAGGGGATGGCTACACCTTC.

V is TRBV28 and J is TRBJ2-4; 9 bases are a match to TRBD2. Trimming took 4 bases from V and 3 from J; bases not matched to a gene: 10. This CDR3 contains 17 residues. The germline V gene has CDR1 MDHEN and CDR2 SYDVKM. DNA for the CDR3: TGTGCCAGCAGTTATTCTCTTAGCGGGGGAAGCAAAAACATTCAGTACTTC. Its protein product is CASSYSLSGGSKNIQYF. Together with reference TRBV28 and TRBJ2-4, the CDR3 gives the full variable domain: DVKVTQSSRYLVKRTGEKVFLECVQDMDHENMFWYRQDPGLGLRLIYFSYDVKMKEKGDIPEGYSVSREKKERFSLILESASTNQTSMYLCASSYSLSGGSKNIQYFGAGTRLSVL.

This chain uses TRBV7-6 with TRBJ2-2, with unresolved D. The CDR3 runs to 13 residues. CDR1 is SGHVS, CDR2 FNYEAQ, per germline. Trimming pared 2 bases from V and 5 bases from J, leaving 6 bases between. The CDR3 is CASSLRITGELFF. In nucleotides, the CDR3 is TGTGCCAGCAGCTTAAGGATAACCGGGGAGCTGTTTTTT.

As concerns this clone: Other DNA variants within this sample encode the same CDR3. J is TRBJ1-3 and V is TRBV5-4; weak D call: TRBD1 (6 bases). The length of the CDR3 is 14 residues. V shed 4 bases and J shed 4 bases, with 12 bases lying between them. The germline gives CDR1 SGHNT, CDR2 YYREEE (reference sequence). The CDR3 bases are TGTGCCAGCAGCCTCCAGGGGAGAGGAAACACCATATATTTT. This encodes CASSLQGRGNTIYF.

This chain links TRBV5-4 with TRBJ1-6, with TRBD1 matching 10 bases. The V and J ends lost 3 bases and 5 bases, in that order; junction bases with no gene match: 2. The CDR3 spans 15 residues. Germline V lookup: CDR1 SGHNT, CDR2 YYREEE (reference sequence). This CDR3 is CASSWGQGNNSPLHF. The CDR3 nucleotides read TGTGCCAGCAGCTGGGGACAGGGGAATAATTCACCCCTCCACTTT.

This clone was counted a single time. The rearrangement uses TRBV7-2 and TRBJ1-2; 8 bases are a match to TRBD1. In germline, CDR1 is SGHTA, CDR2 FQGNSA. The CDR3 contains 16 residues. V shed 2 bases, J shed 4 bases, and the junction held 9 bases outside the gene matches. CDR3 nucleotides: TGTGCCAGCAGCTTAACAGACAGGGGTGCGGTCTATGGCTACACCTTC. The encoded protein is CASSLTDRGAVYGYTF.

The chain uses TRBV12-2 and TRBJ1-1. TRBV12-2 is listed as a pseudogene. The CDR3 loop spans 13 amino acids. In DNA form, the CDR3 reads TGTGCAAGTCGCTCCAGAGACAACACTGAAGCTTTCTTT. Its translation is CASRSRDNTEAFF.

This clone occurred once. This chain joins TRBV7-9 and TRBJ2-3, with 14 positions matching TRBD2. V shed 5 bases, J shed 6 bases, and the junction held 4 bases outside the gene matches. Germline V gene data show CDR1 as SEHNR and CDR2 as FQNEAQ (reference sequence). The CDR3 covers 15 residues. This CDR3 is CASSGGLAGADTQYF. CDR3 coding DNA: TGTGCCAGCAGCGGGGGACTAGCGGGGGCGGATACGCAGTATTTT.

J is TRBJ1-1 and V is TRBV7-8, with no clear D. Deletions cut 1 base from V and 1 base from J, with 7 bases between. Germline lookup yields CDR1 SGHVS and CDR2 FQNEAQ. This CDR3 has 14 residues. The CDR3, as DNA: TGTGCCAGCAGCTTAGTGCAGACGAACACTGAAGCTTTCTTT. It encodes CASSLVQTNTEAFF.

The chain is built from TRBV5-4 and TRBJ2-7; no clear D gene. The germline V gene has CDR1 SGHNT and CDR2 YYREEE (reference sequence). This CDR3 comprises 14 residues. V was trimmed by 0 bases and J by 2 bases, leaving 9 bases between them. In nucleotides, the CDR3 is TGTGCCAGCAGCTTGGGGCAAGTCCCCTACGAGCAGTACTTC. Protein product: CASSLGQVPYEQYF.

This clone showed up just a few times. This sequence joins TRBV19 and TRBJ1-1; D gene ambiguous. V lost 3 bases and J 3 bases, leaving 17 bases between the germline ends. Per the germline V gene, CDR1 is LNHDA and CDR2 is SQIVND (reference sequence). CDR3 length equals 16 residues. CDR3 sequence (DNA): TGTGCCAGTAGTATCTCGCCCCGGGAGCGGCACACTGAAGCTTTCTTT. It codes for CASSISPRERHTEAFF.

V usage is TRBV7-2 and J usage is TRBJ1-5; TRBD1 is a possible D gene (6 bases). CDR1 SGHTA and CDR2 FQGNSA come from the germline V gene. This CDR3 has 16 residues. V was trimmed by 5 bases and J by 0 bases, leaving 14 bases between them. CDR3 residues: CASSVEGVFSNQPQHF. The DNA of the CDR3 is TGTGCCAGCAGCGTAGAGGGGGTGTTTAGCAATCAGCCCCAGCATTTT.

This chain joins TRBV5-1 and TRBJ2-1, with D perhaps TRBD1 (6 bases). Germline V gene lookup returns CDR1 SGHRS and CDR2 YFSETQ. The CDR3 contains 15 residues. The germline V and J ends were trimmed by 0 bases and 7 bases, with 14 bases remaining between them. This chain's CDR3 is CASSLEQGLRNEQFF. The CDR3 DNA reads TGCGCCAGCAGCTTGGAACAGGGTCTCAGGAATGAGCAGTTCTTC.

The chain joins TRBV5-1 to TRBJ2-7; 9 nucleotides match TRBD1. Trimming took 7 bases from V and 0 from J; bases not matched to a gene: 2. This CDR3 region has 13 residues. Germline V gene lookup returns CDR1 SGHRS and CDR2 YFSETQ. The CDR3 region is CASGTGFSYEQYF. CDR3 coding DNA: TGCGCCAGCGGGACAGGGTTCTCCTACGAGCAGTACTTC.

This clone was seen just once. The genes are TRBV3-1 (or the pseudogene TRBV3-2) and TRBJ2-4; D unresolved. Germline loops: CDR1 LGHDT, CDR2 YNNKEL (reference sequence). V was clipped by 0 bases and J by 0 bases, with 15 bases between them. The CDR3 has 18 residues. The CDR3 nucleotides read TGTGCCAGCAGCCAAGATGGGGTAGGGAATCTAGCCAAAAACATTCAGTACTTC. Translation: CASSQDGVGNLAKNIQYF.

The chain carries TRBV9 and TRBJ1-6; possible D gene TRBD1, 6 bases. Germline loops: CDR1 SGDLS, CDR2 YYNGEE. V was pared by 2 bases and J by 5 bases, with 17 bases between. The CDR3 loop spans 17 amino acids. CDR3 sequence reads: CASSVGQRILDNSPLHF. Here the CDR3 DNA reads TGTGCCAGCAGCGTGGGACAAAGGATACTAGATAATTCACCCCTCCACTTT.